What follows describes a single T cell receptor (beta chain). The data stem from a study of blood T cell repertoires in COVID-19. Overall study: Samples of COVID-19 (acute and convalescent) were obtained from the United States, Italy and Spain. PBMCs, B-cell-depleted T cells, or T cells provided the cDNA or gDNA that made up the material.

Germline V gene sequence: CDR1 SGHTA, CDR2 FQGNSA. The CDR3 is 14 amino acids. V lost 3 bases, J lost 7 bases, and 7 bases stayed unmatched. Original analysis: Amplification from reference gene primers served as the basis for estimated nucleated cell counts. Repertoires were generated with immunoSEQ multiplex PCR, while TCRdb's copy carries only in-frame clones and drops some. V, J and clone size were drawn from that table, and D and trimming were deduced from the DNA. The sample lists roughly 200,000 clones; 79% were seen once. The sequenced material came from peripheral blood. The chain has TRBV7-2 and TRBJ2-3, with TRBD2 matching over 7 bases. The TCR comes from a woman in her forties with COVID-19, enrolled during active disease. The CDR3 DNA reads as TGTGCCAGCAGCTTTACGGGGGGAAGGTATACGCAGTATTTT. Amino acids: CASSFTGGRYTQYF.